This TCR beta chain was profiled in a study of Graves' ophthalmopathy and Graves' hyperthyroidism. About the research overall: At initial diagnosis, peripheral blood was obtained, and this preceded any treatment. Points from the study as a whole: With less than 90% sensitivity and roughly 77% specificity, a 13-signature model separated ophthalmopathy from stable hyperthyroidism.

Germline CDR1 KGHSH, CDR2 LQKENI. V was trimmed by 2 bases and J by 2 bases, leaving 12 bases between them. The CDR3 totals 15 residues. As the template, RNA transcripts were used to amplify TCR beta CDR3 regions. An initial RT-PCR round employing HTBI primers preceded a second-round multiplex PCR. TCRdb re-derived calls from the multiplex PCR reads in MiXCR, one entry per CDR3 protein. The sample consists of hundreds of thousands of distinct CDR3 sequences, more than 20% of them appearing once. On this clonotype: Its antigen is unidentified.

V is TRBV18 and J is TRBJ2-5; D unresolved. Sequencing input: peripheral blood. The clonotype comes from a woman in her late teens or twenties with stable Graves' hyperthyroidism. The CDR3 loop reads CASSPFSTAQETQYF. The CDR3 bases are TGTGCCAGCTCACCATTCTCAACGGCTCAAGAGACCCAGTACTTC.